This entry describes one TCR beta chain. Described treatment: 15 to 20 received Ad26.COV2.S at low or high dose, single or two shots; several received placebo; per-sample allocation not given. Specimens were obtained on day 63 following the first vaccine or placebo injection. The repertoire was sequenced with immunoSEQ multiplex PCR; TCRdb's copy has only in-frame clones and lacks some. Of 400,000 or so clones listed, 70% to 90% are singletons. This entry is derived from a study of Ad26.COV2.S vaccination and SARS-CoV-2 variants. Germline CDR1 reads MNHEY; CDR2 reads SVGAGI. CDR3 length: 13 residues. The V end was cut by 7 bases, the J end by 0 bases, with 7 bases between.

The TCR originated in a person between 18 and 65 years old who received the Ad26.COV2.S COVID-19 vaccine or a placebo. Sequences were derived from peripheral blood, sampled in a trial of Ad26.COV2.S vaccine versus placebo. The gene calls are TRBV6-5 and TRBJ1-3; D remains ambiguous. CDR3 sequence (DNA): TGTGCCAGCACCAAAAGCTCTGGAAACACCATATATTTT. Translating gives CASTKSSGNTIYF.